This T cell receptor beta chain comes out of a study of OX40 agonist ivuxolimab in advanced cancers. Across the whole study: Dose-escalation patients' cancers were hepatocellular carcinoma, melanoma, renal cell or head and neck cancer. Subjects had a mean age of roughly 60 years, with a range of about 23 to 85; around 83% were male. Previous treatment with anti-PD-1, anti-PD-L1 or anti-CTLA-4 therapy was allowed; about 44% had received some. Study-wide results and limits: No determination was made of the antigen specificity of the expanded peripheral T cells.

Assay: immunoSEQ multiplex PCR; the TCRdb copy retains only in-frame clones and omits some. The sample has fewer than 90,000 clones, roughly 85% seen once; the top ten hold about 3.4%. Germline V lookup: CDR1 LGHNA, CDR2 YNFKEQ. With 5 bases clipped from V and 1 base from J, the junction kept 6 bases outside the gene matches. The CDR3 has 16 residues. Turning to this clone: Its target is unknown.

The source of this sequence is an adult with an advanced solid tumor such as melanoma, head and neck, liver or kidney cancer. The chain employs TRBV4-2 and TRBJ1-1, with TRBD1 matching 11 bases. Material: CD4+ or CD8+ T cells sorted from blood, obtained in a trial of the OX40 agonist ivuxolimab. The CDR3 sequence: CASSAWTGGTNTEAFF. The CDR3 DNA follows: TGTGCCAGCAGCGCCTGGACAGGGGGCACGAACACTGAAGCTTTCTTT.